This is a list of T cell receptor beta chains from one sample in a study of blood T cell repertoires in COVID-19. Only in-frame clones appear in the TCRdb table, and some are missing; sequencing was by immunoSEQ multiplex PCR. The data show approximately 240,000 clones, with approximately 86% seen just once and around 1.3% held by the top ten. Material for sequencing was peripheral blood. These TCRs come from a woman in her thirties with COVID-19, enrolled during active disease. The CDR3 runs from the conserved cysteine through the conserved F or W. Fields, in order: V gene, D gene, clone size, J gene, CDR3 protein, CDR3 DNA. The D gene is left open where the match is weak. The size of a clone is reported for some rows only, either as once, few or many, or as a class for expanded clones.

>TRBV5-4|NA|NA|TRBJ2-4
CASSLFTGTATRSKNIQYF
TGTGCCAGCAGCTTGTTTACGGGAACAGCCACTCGGAGCAAAAACATTCAGTACTTC
>TRBV10-3|NA|many|TRBJ1-2
CAISEGLGGYTF
TGTGCCATCAGTGAGGGACTTGGTGGCTACACCTTC
>TRBV5-4|NA|NA|TRBJ2-5
CASSLRAGFQETQYF
TGTGCCAGCAGTTTGCGAGCCGGGTTTCAAGAGACCCAGTACTTC
>TRBV5-1|TRBD2|NA|TRBJ2-3
CASSLRGLAGAGDTQYF
TGCGCCAGCAGCTTGAGGGGACTAGCGGGAGCGGGAGATACGCAGTATTTT
>TRBV7-8|TRBD2|NA|TRBJ2-2
CASSRTSEAGELFF
TGTGCCAGCAGCCGGACTAGCGAAGCCGGGGAGCTGTTTTTT
>TRBV18|NA|NA|TRBJ2-7
CASSADLEGRPYEQYF
TGTGCCAGCTCTGCCGACCTGGAGGGGAGGCCCTACGAGCAGTACTTC
>TRBV9|NA|NA|TRBJ2-2
CASSVDFDTGELFF
TGTGCCAGCAGCGTAGACTTCGACACCGGGGAGCTGTTTTTT
>TRBV5-3|NA|NA|TRBJ2-3
CAIPLPEEQYF
TGTGCCATCCCGCTCCCCGAGGAGCAGTATTTT
>TRBV28|NA|NA|TRBJ1-1
CASRVPGQNTEAFF
TGTGCCAGCAGGGTCCCGGGACAGAACACTGAAGCTTTCTTT
>TRBV24-1|NA|NA|TRBJ1-2
CATSDSGRGYGYTF
TGTGCCACCAGTGATTCAGGCAGGGGCTATGGCTACACCTTC
>TRBV10-3|TRBD2|NA|TRBJ2-2
CATRTSGTAGELFF
TGTGCCACAAGGACTAGCGGGACGGCCGGGGAGCTGTTTTTT
>TRBV5-6|NA|NA|TRBJ2-3
CASTPPGPLISTDTQYF
TGTGCCAGCACCCCCCCTGGGCCTCTGATATCCACAGATACGCAGTATTTT
>TRBV14|TRBD1|NA|TRBJ1-6
CASSQTGGNSPLHF
TGTGCCAGCAGCCAAACAGGGGGGAATTCACCCCTCCACTTT
>TRBV6-6|TRBD2|NA|TRBJ2-7
CASSYSRSGRHEQYF
TGTGCCAGCAGTTACTCACGAAGCGGGAGACACGAGCAGTACTTC
>TRBV27|TRBD1|few|TRBJ1-6
CATRTGGSSSYNSPLHF
TGTGCCACCAGGACAGGGGGCTCGAGCTCCTATAATTCACCCCTCCACTTT
>TRBV7-3|NA|NA|TRBJ2-6
CASSPHQTGLSGANVLTF
TGTGCCAGCAGCCCACATCAAACGGGTCTCTCTGGGGCCAACGTCCTGACTTTC
>TRBV13|NA|NA|TRBJ2-7
CASSLGSSRTYEQYF
TGTGCCAGCAGCTTAGGGTCTAGCCGAACCTACGAGCAGTACTTC
>TRBV21-1|NA|NA|TRBJ2-3
CASGQVTDTQYF
TGTGCCAGCGGGCAGGTTACAGATACGCAGTATTTT
>TRBV24-1|TRBD1|NA|TRBJ1-1
CATSDRTGGTEAFF
TGTGCCACCAGTGACCGGACAGGGGGCACTGAAGCTTTCTTT